These T cell receptor beta chains were read from a single sample in a study of T cells in Graves' hyperthyroidism and ophthalmopathy. TCRdb fed the multiplex PCR reads into MiXCR, producing one record per CDR3 protein. The data hold 130,000 to 150,000 distinct CDR3 sequences, with approximately 20% observed a single time. The sequenced sample consisted of blood. The origin of the receptors is a woman in her forties or fifties with Graves' hyperthyroidism that later progressed to Graves' ophthalmopathy. Both conserved end residues are part of each CDR3. A D gene is named only where the DNA matches it firmly. For some rows the clone size is stated as once, few or many, or as a class when expanded; others skip it.

TRBJ2-7 | TRBV3-1 | TRBD1 | . | TGTGCCAGCAGCCACCCCGACAGGGGACACGAGCAGTACTTC | CASSHPDRGHEQYF
TRBJ2-3 | TRBV28 | TRBD2 | many | TGTGCCAGCAGTACTTCCGGACTAGCGAGATACACAGATACGCAGTATTTT | CASSTSGLARYTDTQYF
TRBJ2-1 | TRBV2 | . | many | TGTGCCAGCAGTGAACGGCAGGGTAATCACAATGAGCAGTTCTTC | CASSERQGNHNEQFF
TRBJ2-2 | TRBV5-1 | TRBD2 | few | TGCGCCAGCAGTATTAGCGGGACGAACACCGGGGAGCTGTTTTTT | CASSISGTNTGELFF
TRBJ1-2 | TRBV7-2 | . | . | TGTGCCAGCAGCTTATTACAGGGACCAAGTGGCTACACCTTC | CASSLLQGPSGYTF
TRBJ2-5 | TRBV5-1 | . | many | TGCGCCAGCAGCTCCGTTGGAAGCCCCAGGCAAGAGACCCAGTACTTC | CASSSVGSPRQETQYF
TRBJ1-2 | TRBV5-1 | . | . | TGCGCCAGCAGCTTGGCCCCAAATAACTATGGCTACACCTTC | CASSLAPNNYGYTF
TRBJ2-1 | TRBV5-1 | . | many | TGCGCCAGCAGCCGGGAGATTAGCTCCTACAATGAGCAGTTCTTC | CASSREISSYNEQFF
TRBJ2-3 | TRBV7-2 | TRBD1 | few | TGTGCCAGCAGCTTGGACAGGACAGATACGCAGTATTTT | CASSLDRTDTQYF
TRBJ1-1 | TRBV27 | TRBD1 | few | TGTGCCAGCAGCCGCGGACAGGGGGGGCAGAGGACTGAAGCTTTCTTT | CASSRGQGGQRTEAFF
TRBJ1-1 | TRBV20-1 | . | many | TGCAGTGCTCCGCTGGGAGGGAAAACTGAAGCTTTCTTT | CSAPLGGKTEAFF
TRBJ2-7 | TRBV7-8 | . | . | TGTGCCAGCAGCTTGGACGTAGGGTCCTACGAGCAGTACTTC | CASSLDVGSYEQYF
TRBJ2-2 | TRBV2 | . | few | TGTGCCAGCAGGGGGACGGCGTACACCGGGGAGCTGTTTTTT | CASRGTAYTGELFF
TRBJ1-6 | TRBV2 | . | . | TGTGCCAGCAGTGAAGATGGGGGCCAGACCTCCTATAATTCACCCCTCCACTTT | CASSEDGGQTSYNSPLHF
TRBJ2-7 | TRBV20-1 | TRBD2 | . | TGCAGTGCTAGACCTGTGGGACTAGCGGGATCGGGGTACGAGCAGTACTTC | CSARPVGLAGSGYEQYF
TRBJ1-1 | TRBV29-1 | . | many | TGCAGCGTTGGACAGAGGGACACTGAAGCTTTCTTT | CSVGQRDTEAFF
TRBJ1-4 | TRBV6-5 | . | many | TGTGCCAGCAGTTACGCTCGAACCCAGTTGCTAAATGAAAAACTGTTTTTT | CASSYARTQLLNEKLFF
TRBJ2-3 | TRBV2 | TRBD1 | . | TGTGCCAGCAGTGGACAGGGAAGTCGGGCAGATACGCAGTATTTT | CASSGQGSRADTQYF
TRBJ1-5 | TRBV6-1 | TRBD1 | . | TGTGCCAGCAGTGGACAGGGGTTCACTCGTCAGCCCCAGCATTTT | CASSGQGFTRQPQHF
TRBJ2-7 | TRBV3-1 | . | many | TGTGCCAGCAGCCAAGATTTTGGGGGCTGGTACGAGCAGTACTTC | CASSQDFGGWYEQYF
TRBJ2-7 | TRBV11-2 | . | many | TGTGCCAGCAGCCGTGGACAGTCCTACGAGCAGTACTTC | CASSRGQSYEQYF
TRBJ2-7 | TRBV11-2 | . | many | TGTGCCAGCAGCTTGACCTTTGTTGGGGGATGGAACGAGCAGTACTTC | CASSLTFVGGWNEQYF
TRBJ2-7 | TRBV27 | TRBD1 | . | TGTGCCAGCAGTTCAAGACAGGGAAGGACCTACGAGCAGTACTTC | CASSSRQGRTYEQYF
TRBJ2-2 | TRBV12-3/TRBV12-4 | . | few | TGTGCCAGCAGTACGACACTATACACCGGGGAGCTGTTTTTT | CASSTTLYTGELFF
TRBJ2-3 | TRBV7-2 | TRBD2 | many | TGTGCCAGCAGCCCCCTAGCGGGAGGTAGGGCAGATACGCAGTATTTT | CASSPLAGGRADTQYF
TRBJ1-2 | TRBV6-2/TRBV6-3 | . | . | TGTGCCAGCAGTCCCGGTCTCTCCTATGGCTACACCTTC | CASSPGLSYGYTF
TRBJ2-7 | TRBV7-9 | . | few | TGTGCCAGCAGCGGCGGACTCTACGAGCAGTACTTC | CASSGGLYEQYF
TRBJ2-4 | TRBV5-1 | TRBD1 | many | TGCGCCAGCAGCCCAGAAGTCGGGACAGGCCGCTTAGCCAAAAACATTCAGTACTTC | CASSPEVGTGRLAKNIQYF
TRBJ2-1 | TRBV7-6 | . | many | TGTGCCAGCAGCTTGGGAGTCTCGGGTGAGCAGTTCTTC | CASSLGVSGEQFF